The clone carrying this T cell receptor (beta chain) appeared a single time. Its antigen is unknown. This record belongs to a study of identical twins. Study results and caveats: Models underpredicted monozygotic twin sharing of out-of-frame TCR alpha.

MiXCR, applied by TCRdb to the 5' RACE reads, yields one record per CDR3 protein. The table lists approximately 1.8 million distinct CDR3 sequences, around 33% of them singletons, with about 0.25% in the top ten. All of the donors were Caucasians in good health. Material: cord blood. The source is a newborn girl in good health.

For the CDR3, the DNA is TGTGCCATCAGTGAGTATGGGGTTGAGCAGTTCTTC. Translating it yields CAISEYGVEQFF. The genes are TRBV10-3 and TRBJ2-1, with D unresolved. Germline CDR1 and CDR2: ENHRY and SYGVKD. V was clipped by 1 base and J by 9 bases, with 7 bases between them. The CDR3 consists of 12 residues.